This is a list of T cell receptor beta chains from one sample in a study of CD8+ T cells in alopecia areata. Using immunoSEQ multiplex PCR, the repertoire was profiled, and TCRdb retains in-frame clones only, with some absent. The table shows more than 150,000 clones, with approximately 59% occurring only once. This material consisted of CD4+ T cells sorted from blood, taken at week 0. These receptors originate from a human donor with alopecia areata. Both conserved end residues are part of each CDR3. The order of the fields is CDR3 length, J gene, clone size, V gene, D gene, CDR3 protein, CDR3 DNA. A D gene is named only where the DNA matches it firmly. Clone size is shown for a subset of rows, as once, few, many or a class of expanded clone.

CDR3 length: 15
J gene: TRBJ2-7
clone size: NA
V gene: TRBV7-3
D gene: NA
CDR3 protein: CASSLNPGYSYEQYF
CDR3 DNA: TGTGCCAGCAGCTTAAATCCGGGTTACTCCTACGAGCAGTACTTC

CDR3 length: 13
J gene: TRBJ1-1
clone size: NA
V gene: TRBV7-9
D gene: NA
CDR3 protein: CASRPNRDTEAFF
CDR3 DNA: TGTGCCAGCAGACCTAACAGGGACACTGAAGCTTTCTTT

CDR3 length: 14
J gene: TRBJ1-4
clone size: few
V gene: TRBV6-5
D gene: NA
CDR3 protein: CASRSQGTNEKLFF
CDR3 DNA: TGTGCCAGCAGGTCACAAGGGACTAATGAAAAACTGTTTTTT

CDR3 length: 15
J gene: TRBJ1-6
clone size: NA
V gene: TRBV10-3
D gene: NA
CDR3 protein: CAISEQSSYNSPLHF
CDR3 DNA: TGTGCCATCAGTGAGCAGAGCTCCTATAATTCACCCCTCCACTTT

CDR3 length: 16
J gene: TRBJ1-6
clone size: NA
V gene: TRBV5-6
D gene: TRBD1
CDR3 protein: CASSFQRTGGNSPLHF
CDR3 DNA: TGTGCCAGCAGCTTCCAGCGGACAGGGGGAAATTCACCCCTCCACTTT

CDR3 length: 16
J gene: TRBJ2-6
clone size: NA
V gene: TRBV9
D gene: NA
CDR3 protein: CASSANFYSGANVLTF
CDR3 DNA: TGTGCCAGCAGCGCTAACTTCTACTCTGGGGCCAACGTCCTGACTTTC

CDR3 length: 15
J gene: TRBJ1-4
clone size: few
V gene: TRBV4-1
D gene: NA
CDR3 protein: CASSHPVKGIEKLFF
CDR3 DNA: TGCGCCAGCAGCCACCCGGTAAAGGGGATCGAAAAACTGTTTTTT

CDR3 length: 15
J gene: TRBJ1-1
clone size: NA
V gene: TRBV4-1
D gene: TRBD1
CDR3 protein: CASSQDRTGNTEAFF
CDR3 DNA: TGCGCCAGCAGCCAAGATCGGACAGGGAACACTGAAGCTTTCTTT

CDR3 length: 14
J gene: TRBJ1-5
clone size: few
V gene: TRBV30
D gene: NA
CDR3 protein: CAWSVWGIGQPQHF
CDR3 DNA: TGTGCCTGGAGTGTATGGGGTATTGGGCAGCCCCAGCATTTT

CDR3 length: 16
J gene: TRBJ2-5
clone size: few
V gene: TRBV5-5
D gene: NA
CDR3 protein: CASSQDQGGTQETQYF
CDR3 DNA: TGTGCCAGCAGCCAAGATCAGGGCGGAACACAAGAGACCCAGTACTTC

CDR3 length: 13
J gene: TRBJ1-1
clone size: NA
V gene: TRBV14
D gene: NA
CDR3 protein: CASTPVLNTEAFF
CDR3 DNA: TGTGCCAGCACCCCAGTCCTGAACACTGAAGCTTTCTTT

CDR3 length: 12
J gene: TRBJ1-1
clone size: NA
V gene: TRBV30
D gene: NA
CDR3 protein: CAWSIRNTEAFF
CDR3 DNA: TGTGCCTGGAGTATTAGAAACACTGAAGCTTTCTTT

CDR3 length: 14
J gene: TRBJ1-1
clone size: few
V gene: TRBV27
D gene: NA
CDR3 protein: CASSPGYRGAEAFF
CDR3 DNA: TGTGCCAGCAGCCCAGGGTACCGAGGGGCTGAAGCTTTCTTT

CDR3 length: 14
J gene: TRBJ1-2
clone size: NA
V gene: TRBV30
D gene: NA
CDR3 protein: CAWSQGRVSYGYTF
CDR3 DNA: TGTGCCTGGAGTCAGGGCAGGGTATCGTATGGCTACACCTTC

CDR3 length: 14
J gene: TRBJ2-7
clone size: few
V gene: TRBV18
D gene: TRBD1
CDR3 protein: CASSRDSSSHEQYF
CDR3 DNA: TGTGCCAGCTCACGGGACAGTTCGTCGCACGAGCAGTACTTC

CDR3 length: 16
J gene: TRBJ2-1
clone size: NA
V gene: TRBV15
D gene: TRBD1
CDR3 protein: CATSRHTGATYNEQFF
CDR3 DNA: TGTGCCACCAGCAGACATACAGGGGCAACCTACAATGAGCAGTTCTTC

CDR3 length: 13
J gene: TRBJ1-1
clone size: NA
V gene: TRBV29-1
D gene: NA
CDR3 protein: CSVAPQVNTEAFF
CDR3 DNA: TGCAGCGTTGCCCCTCAAGTGAACACTGAAGCTTTCTTT